This T cell receptor (beta chain) came from a study of siplizumab effects on memory and regulatory T cells. Findings and caveats of the study: Reactions containing siplizumab showed mappable alloreactive CD4+ clones averaging approximately 66% Treg-derived, versus 25% to 30% in controls. Proliferating siplizumab-culture Treg suppressive function went unconfirmed. Among sequences traceable to unstimulated CD4+ memory cells, alloreactive ones were significantly reduced by siplizumab.

The V and J ends lost 5 bases and 6 bases respectively, with 8 bases between them. The CDR3 loop spans 12 amino acids. Per the germline V gene, CDR1 is MNHEY and CDR2 is SVGAGI. Comments on this clone: Antigen specificity is unknown.

Approximately 10^5 TCR templates underwent assay in every sample. TCRdb's copy holds only in-frame clones and misses some; the assay was immunoSEQ multiplex PCR. This sample yields some 100,000 clones, of which 94% are seen a single time; about 0.6% belongs to the top ten. This receptor was taken from a human donor in good health. The gene calls are TRBV6-5 and TRBJ2-1; D ambiguous. Sequences were obtained from Tregs sorted from blood. CDR3 nucleotides: TGTGCCAGCAGTAAGACCTCCAATGAGCAGTTCTTC. This codes for CASSKTSNEQFF.